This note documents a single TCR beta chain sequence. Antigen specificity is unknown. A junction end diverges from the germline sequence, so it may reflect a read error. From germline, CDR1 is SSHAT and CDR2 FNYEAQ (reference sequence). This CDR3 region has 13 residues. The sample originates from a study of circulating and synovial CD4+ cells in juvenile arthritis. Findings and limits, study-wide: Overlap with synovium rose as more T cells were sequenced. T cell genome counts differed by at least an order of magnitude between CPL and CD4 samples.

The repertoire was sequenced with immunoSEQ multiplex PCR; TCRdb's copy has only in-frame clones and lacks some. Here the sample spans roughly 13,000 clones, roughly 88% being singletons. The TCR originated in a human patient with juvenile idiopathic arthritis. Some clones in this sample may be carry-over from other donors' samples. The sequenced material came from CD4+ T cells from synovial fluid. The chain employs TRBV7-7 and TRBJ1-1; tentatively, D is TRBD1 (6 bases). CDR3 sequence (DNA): TGTGCTAGCAGCTTGGGGGCGAACACTGAAGCTTTCTTT. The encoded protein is CASSLGANTEAFF.